This is a list of T cell receptor beta chains from one sample in a study of post-analysis software for immune sequencing data. TCRdb reanalysed the PCR reads using MiXCR and keeps one entry per CDR3 protein. Of hundreds of thousands of distinct CDR3 sequences in the sample, 59% were seen once. Sample: blood. The receptors were sampled from a girl aged 2 to 10 with multiple sclerosis. The CDR3 runs from the conserved cysteine through the conserved F or W. The D gene is left open where the match is weak. The size of a clone is reported for some rows only, either as once, few or many, or as a class for expanded clones.

V gene,J gene,D gene,clone size,CDR3 DNA,CDR3 protein
TRBV5-1,TRBJ2-7,NA,NA,TGCGCCAGCAGCGTAGGGGGGCCTGAGGAGCAGTACTTC,CASSVGGPEEQYF
TRBV7-3,TRBJ2-1,TRBD2,NA,TGTGCCAGCAGCCGTGGACTAGCGGGGGCTGAGCAGTTCTTC,CASSRGLAGAEQFF
TRBV27,TRBJ2-3,NA,few,TGTGCCAGCAGTTTTTTGTTATCCGATACGCAGTATTTT,CASSFLLSDTQYF
TRBV4-1,TRBJ1-6,NA,NA,TGCGCCAGCAGCCCAGCCGGGCGACGGGATTCACCCCTCCACTTT,CASSPAGRRDSPLHF
TRBV12-5,TRBJ2-4,NA,NA,TGTGCTAGTAGGTTTGCGTCAGGAGCAGGCAAAAACATTCAGTACTTC,CASRFASGAGKNIQYF
TRBV5-1,TRBJ2-3,NA,NA,TGCGCCAGCAGCATCCGCAGGGGCACAGATACGCAGTATTTT,CASSIRRGTDTQYF
TRBV27,TRBJ2-1,NA,NA,TGTGCCAGCAGTTTATGGGGCCGGGGTGAGCAGTTCTTC,CASSLWGRGEQFF
TRBV7-6,TRBJ2-5,NA,NA,TGTGCCAGCAGCGCCGGACGATTTCAAGAGACCCAGTACTTC,CASSAGRFQETQYF
TRBV6-1,TRBJ2-3,NA,NA,TGTGCCAGCAGTGAGGTTCGTTATACGCAGTATTTT,CASSEVRYTQYF
TRBV12-3/TRBV12-4,TRBJ1-5,NA,NA,TGTGCCAGCAGCCCGGGACTGGGTGTAGCCAGTGGCAATCAGCCCCAGCATTTT,CASSPGLGVASGNQPQHF
TRBV29-1,TRBJ1-1,NA,NA,TGCAGGGTTCAGAGGCTCAACACTGAAGCTTTCTTT,CRVQRLNTEAFF
TRBV29-1,TRBJ2-1,NA,NA,TGCAGCGTTGCTGTTGATGAGCAGTTCTTC,CSVAVDEQFF
TRBV6-6,TRBJ2-1,NA,few,TGTGCCAGCAGTCAGACTAGGCGGGCCTCCTACAATGAGCAGTTCTTC,CASSQTRRASYNEQFF
TRBV9,TRBJ2-6,NA,NA,TGTGCCAGCAGCGGGGGGAACCCTCTCTCTGGGGCCAACGTCCTGACTTTC,CASSGGNPLSGANVLTF
TRBV29-1,TRBJ1-2,TRBD1,few,TGCAGCGTTGTTCCTTCGGGACAGGGTTCTAACTATGGCTACACCTTC,CSVVPSGQGSNYGYTF
TRBV28,TRBJ2-5,TRBD1,NA,TGTGCCAGCAGTTTACCCCGGACAGGGAGAGAGACCCAGTACTTC,CASSLPRTGRETQYF
TRBV20-1,TRBJ2-1,NA,NA,TGCAGTGCTAGAGATACTCGCTCCTACAATGAGCAGTTCTTC,CSARDTRSYNEQFF
TRBV30,TRBJ1-2,TRBD1,few,TGTGCCTGGAGTACCCCAGGGGGGTTCTATGGCTACACCTTC,CAWSTPGGFYGYTF
TRBV9,TRBJ2-1,TRBD2,NA,TGTGCCAGCAGCGCCCTAGCGGGGGGCGGAGAGCAGTTCTTC,CASSALAGGGEQFF
TRBV7-3,TRBJ1-2,NA,once,TGTGCCAGCAGCTCGGGACCCCTGAGCAGTGGCTACACCTTC,CASSSGPLSSGYTF
TRBV15,TRBJ2-1,NA,NA,TGTGCCACCAGCAGAGATTCTGGGGGAGGATACAATGAGCAGTTCTTC,CATSRDSGGGYNEQFF